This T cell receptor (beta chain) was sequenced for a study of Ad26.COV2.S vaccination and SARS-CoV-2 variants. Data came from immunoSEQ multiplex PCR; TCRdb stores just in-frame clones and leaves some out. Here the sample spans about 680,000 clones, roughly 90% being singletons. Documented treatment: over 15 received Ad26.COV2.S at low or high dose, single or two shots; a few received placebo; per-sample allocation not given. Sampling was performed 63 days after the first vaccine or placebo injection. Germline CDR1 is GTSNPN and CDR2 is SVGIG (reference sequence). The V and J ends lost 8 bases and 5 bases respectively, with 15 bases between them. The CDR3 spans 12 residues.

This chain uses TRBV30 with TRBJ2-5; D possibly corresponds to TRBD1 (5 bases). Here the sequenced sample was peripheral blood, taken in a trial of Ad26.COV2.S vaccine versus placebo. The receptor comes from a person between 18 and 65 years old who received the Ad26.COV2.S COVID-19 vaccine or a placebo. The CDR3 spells CAVRVTGETQYF. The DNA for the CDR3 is TGTGCCGTCAGGGTCACCGGGGAGACCCAGTACTTC.